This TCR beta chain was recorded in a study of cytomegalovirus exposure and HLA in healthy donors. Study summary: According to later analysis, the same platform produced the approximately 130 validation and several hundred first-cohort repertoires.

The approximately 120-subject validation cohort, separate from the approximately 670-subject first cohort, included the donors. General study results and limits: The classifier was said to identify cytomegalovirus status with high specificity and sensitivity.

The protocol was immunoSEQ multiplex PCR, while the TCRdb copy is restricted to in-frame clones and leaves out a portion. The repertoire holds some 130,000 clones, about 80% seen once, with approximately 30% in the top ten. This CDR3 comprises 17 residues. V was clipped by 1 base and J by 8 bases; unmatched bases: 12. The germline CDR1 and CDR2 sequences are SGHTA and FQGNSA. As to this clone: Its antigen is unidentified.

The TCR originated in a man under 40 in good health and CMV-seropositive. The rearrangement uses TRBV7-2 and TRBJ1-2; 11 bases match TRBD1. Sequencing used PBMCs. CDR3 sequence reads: CASSLGQLGQGALGYTF. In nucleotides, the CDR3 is TGTGCCAGCAGCTTAGGCCAACTTGGACAGGGGGCTTTGGGCTACACCTTC.